The next 18 T cell receptor beta chains were all read from a single sample in a study of blood T cell repertoires in COVID-19. Method: immunoSEQ multiplex PCR; TCRdb's copy keeps in-frame clones and lacks some. The repertoire holds about 220,000 clones, around 80% seen once, with roughly 15% in the top ten. Input material: PBMCs or T cells enriched from blood (not recorded which). All receptors come from a man in his forties or fifties who had recovered from COVID-19.

This sequence joins TRBV5-1 and TRBJ2-3; TRBD2 matches at 9 bases. The V and J ends lost 4 bases and 3 bases, in that order; junction bases with no gene match: 9. The length of the CDR3 is 16 residues. CDR1 is SGHRS, CDR2 YFSETQ, per germline. The CDR3 is CASSPRKREDTDTQYF. CDR3 bases: TGCGCCAGCAGCCCCCGGAAGCGGGAGGATACAGATACGCAGTATTTT.

The chain recombines TRBV27 with TRBJ2-7; TRBD2 agrees at 8 bases. This CDR3 region has 17 residues. J gave up 7 bases and V 5 bases, and 19 bases lay outside the gene matches. CDR1 and CDR2 from the germline V gene are MNHEY and SMNVEV (reference sequence). The chain's CDR3 is CASSMRGAGETSGEQYF. CDR3 coding DNA: TGTGCCAGCAGTATGCGAGGAGCGGGAGAGACCTCGGGGGAGCAGTACTTC.

V usage is TRBV6-1 and J usage is TRBJ1-1; D perhaps matches TRBD1 (5 bases). The CDR3 runs to 13 residues. Germline CDR1 reads MNHNS; CDR2 reads SASEGT. Between the trimmed V and J ends, which lost 2 bases and 4 bases, there was a span of 8 bases. The CDR3 loop is CASSEQRGTEAFF. CDR3 DNA sequence: TGTGCCAGCAGTGAACAAAGGGGCACTGAAGCTTTCTTT.

This chain connects TRBV19 to TRBJ1-5, with 8 nucleotides matching TRBD1. Germline trimming cut 2 bases from V and 1 base from J; bases unmatched to any gene: 10. Germline CDR1 and CDR2: LNHDA and SQIVND (reference sequence). The CDR3 extends over 18 amino acids. Here the CDR3 reads CASSILRGRIESNQPQHF. In nucleotides, the CDR3 is TGTGCCAGTAGTATACTCAGGGGGCGAATTGAGAGCAATCAGCCCCAGCATTTT.

The chain carries TRBV11-3 and TRBJ2-7, with 8 bases that match TRBD2. Trimming removed 5 bases from V and 6 bases from J; junction bases left unmatched: 9. Germline V gene sequence: CDR1 SGHNT, CDR2 YENEEA. The CDR3 covers 14 residues. As DNA, the CDR3 is TGTGCCAGCAGCCCCGGTCCGGGGGGGGGCGAGCAGTACTTC. Protein: CASSPGPGGGEQYF.

The rearrangement links TRBV4-3 to TRBJ1-4; D may be TRBD1 (6 bases). With 3 bases removed from V and 8 bases from J, the gap between germline ends came to 13 bases. The CDR3 is 14 residues long. In germline, CDR1 is LGHNA, CDR2 YSLEER. The CDR3 reads CASSQDSYNEKLFF. As DNA, the CDR3 is TGCGCCAGCAGCCAGGACAGCTATAACGAAAAACTGTTTTTT.

The V and J genes are TRBV4-3 and TRBJ1-2; 8 nucleotides agree with TRBD1. The CDR3 length is 15 residues. The ends lost 3 bases at V and 3 bases at J; junction bases unmatched: 6. Germline CDR1 is LGHNA and CDR2 is YSLEER. CDR3 protein: CASSQSTGDHYGYTF. The CDR3, as DNA: TGCGCCAGCAGCCAGTCGACAGGGGACCACTATGGCTACACCTTC.

This chain links TRBV6-5 with TRBJ2-1, with 8 bases matching TRBD2. The CDR3 length is 14 residues. V was clipped by 2 bases and J by 9 bases; unmatched bases: 6. CDR1 is MNHEY and CDR2 is SVGAGI in the germline V gene. This CDR3 reads CASSYVSSGFEQFF. As DNA, the CDR3 is TGTGCCAGCAGTTACGTCTCTAGCGGGTTTGAGCAGTTCTTC.

This clone was observed a single time. The chain uses TRBV29-1 and TRBJ2-7; 7 bases agree with TRBD2. The germline V gene encodes CDR1 SQVTM and CDR2 ANQGSEA. The CDR3 spans 14 residues. V shed 4 bases, J shed 7 bases, and the junction held 13 bases outside the gene matches. CDR3 in amino acids: CSVGSGEGFGEQYF. The CDR3 nucleotides are TGCAGCGTTGGGAGCGGGGAAGGATTTGGGGAGCAGTACTTC.

V and J are TRBV28 and TRBJ2-1, with TRBD1 matching over 7 bases. The CDR3 has 13 residues. CDR1 is MDHEN and CDR2 is SYDVKM in the germline V gene. The trim removed 3 bases at V and 7 bases at J, leaving 3 bases unmatched. CDR3 protein: CASSFGRGNEQFF. The CDR3 DNA reads TGTGCCAGCAGTTTTGGCAGGGGGAATGAGCAGTTCTTC.

This clone was detected a few times. The CDR3 nucleotides read TGTGCCAGCAGCTTGGCGGGGAGGGGAGATACGCAGTATTTT. The encoded protein is CASSLAGRGDTQYF. The J gene is TRBJ2-3, the V gene TRBV5-4, with 7 positions matching TRBD2. CDR3 length: 14 amino acids. Per the germline V gene, CDR1 is SGHNT and CDR2 is YYREEE (reference sequence). V lost 0 bases, J lost 5 bases, and 3 bases stayed unmatched.

The V call is TRBV3-1 (or the pseudogene TRBV3-2), the J call TRBJ2-2; 10 bases map to TRBD2. The CDR3 has 17 amino acids. The junction had 5 bases not matched to a gene; V was cut back by 3 bases and J by 1 base. The germline V gene has CDR1 LGHDT and CDR2 YNNKEL (reference sequence). The DNA for the CDR3 is TGTGCCAGCAGCCATGGATCTAGCGGGAGGAACACCGGGGAGCTGTTTTTT. It codes for CASSHGSSGRNTGELFF.

V gene TRBV7-9 combines with J gene TRBJ1-5; D possibly corresponds to TRBD1 (6 bases). This CDR3 region has 12 residues. Trimming left V 10 bases short and J 5 bases short, with 12 bases between. The V gene's germline CDR1 is SEHNR and CDR2 FQNEAQ (reference sequence). For the CDR3, the DNA is TGTGCCACCGGGGGGCGGGATCAGCCCCAGCATTTT. Protein sequence: CATGGRDQPQHF.

The chain couples TRBV2 to TRBJ1-3; D is uncertain. This CDR3 comprises 16 residues. Trimming shortened V by 7 bases and J by 0 bases, and 16 bases separated the two germline ends. CDR1 is SNHLY and CDR2 is FYNNEI in the germline V gene. The CDR3 bases are TGTGCCAGCACCCAGCAAGTGACAAACTCTGGAAACACCATATATTTT. Its protein product is CASTQQVTNSGNTIYF.

This chain uses TRBV6-5 with TRBJ2-7; 11 bases match TRBD1. The V gene end was trimmed by 7 bases and the J gene end by 4 bases; junction bases not matched to a gene: 6. The CDR3 runs to 14 residues. Germline loops: CDR1 MNHEY, CDR2 SVGAGI. The CDR3 DNA reads TGTGCCAGCACTTCGGGACAGGGGGGATACGAGCAGTACTTC. As protein: CASTSGQGGYEQYF.

The chain uses TRBV12-5 and TRBJ1-1; the match to TRBD1 covers 7 bases. The J segment lost 0 bases and the V segment lost 0 bases, leaving 7 bases of the junction unmatched. CDR1 is LGHNT, CDR2 FRNRAP, per germline. This CDR3 has 17 amino acids. The CDR3 DNA is TGTGCTAGTGGTTTGGTTCCCGGGACAGCCATGAACACTGAAGCTTTCTTT. Protein sequence: CASGLVPGTAMNTEAFF.

The chain joins TRBV4-1 to TRBJ2-1; no clear D. This CDR3 has 16 residues. Trimming left V 1 base short and J 5 bases short, with 15 bases between. Germline values: CDR1 MGHRA, CDR2 YSYEKL. The CDR3 DNA reads TGCGCCAGCAGCCAAGGGTCATTGGCGGATAACAATGAGCAGTTCTTC. Protein product: CASSQGSLADNNEQFF.

CDR3 protein: CASRSWQGWTEAFF. Written as DNA, the CDR3 is TGTGCCAGCCGAAGCTGGCAGGGTTGGACTGAAGCTTTCTTT. The genes are TRBV7-2 and TRBJ1-1; TRBD1 might be the D (5 bases). CDR3 size: 14 residues. The V gene lost 8 bases and the J gene lost 5 bases, with 18 bases spanning the gap. Per the germline V gene, CDR1 is SGHTA and CDR2 is FQGNSA.